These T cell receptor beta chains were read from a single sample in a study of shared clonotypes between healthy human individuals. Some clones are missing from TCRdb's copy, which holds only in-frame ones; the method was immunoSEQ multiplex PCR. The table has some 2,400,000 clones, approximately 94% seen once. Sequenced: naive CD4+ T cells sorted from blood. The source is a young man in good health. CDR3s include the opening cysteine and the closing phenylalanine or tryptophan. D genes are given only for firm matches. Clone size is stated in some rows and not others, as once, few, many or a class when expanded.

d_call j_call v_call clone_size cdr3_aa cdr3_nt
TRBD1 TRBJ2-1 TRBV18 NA CASSPPGQPNNEQFF TGTGCCAGCTCACCACCGGGACAGCCGAACAATGAGCAGTTCTTC
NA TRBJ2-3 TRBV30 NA CASSSPASTDTQYF TGTGCCTCATCGTCACCAGCTAGCACAGATACGCAGTATTTT
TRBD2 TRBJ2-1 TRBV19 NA CASSKRVAGLGDNEQFF TGTGCCAGTAGTAAGCGAGTAGCGGGCTTAGGGGACAATGAGCAGTTCTTC
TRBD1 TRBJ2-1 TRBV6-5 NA CASSKGTADNEQFF TGTGCCAGCAGTAAGGGGACAGCCGACAATGAGCAGTTCTTC
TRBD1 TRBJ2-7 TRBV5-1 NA CASSSEGDSSYEQYF TGCGCCAGCAGCTCCGAAGGGGACAGTTCCTACGAGCAGTACTTC
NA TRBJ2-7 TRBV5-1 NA CASSLAVQGTYEQYF TGCGCCAGCAGCTTGGCGGTGCAGGGGACCTACGAGCAGTACTTC
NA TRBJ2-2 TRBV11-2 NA CASSLGVAIGGELFF TGTGCCAGCAGCTTAGGGGTAGCGATTGGCGGGGAGCTGTTTTTT
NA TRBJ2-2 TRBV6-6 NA CAILSRLTNTGELFF TGTGCCATCTTAAGCCGGCTTACGAACACCGGGGAGCTGTTTTTT
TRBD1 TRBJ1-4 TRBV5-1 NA CASSLTGATNEKLFF TGCGCCAGCAGCTTAACAGGGGCAACTAATGAAAAACTGTTTTTT
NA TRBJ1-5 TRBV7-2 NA CASSLNLNQPQHF TGTGCCAGCAGCTTGAACTTGAATCAGCCCCAGCATTTT
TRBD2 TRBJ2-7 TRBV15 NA CATSRDRVSGTSGEQYF TGTGCCACCAGCAGAGATCGTGTTAGCGGGACTTCTGGAGAGCAGTACTTC
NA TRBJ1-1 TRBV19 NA CASSSVRGNTEAFF TGTGCCAGTAGTAGTGTGAGAGGGAACACTGAAGCTTTCTTT
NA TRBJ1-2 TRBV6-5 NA CASWTRRADYGYTF TGTGCCAGCTGGACGCGGCGGGCTGATTATGGCTACACCTTC
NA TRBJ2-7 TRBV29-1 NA CSVARDYEQYF TGCAGCGTTGCACGGGACTACGAGCAGTACTTC
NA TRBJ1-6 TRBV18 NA CASSRGQNNSPLHF TGTGCCAGCTCACGAGGACAGAATAATTCACCCCTCCACTTT
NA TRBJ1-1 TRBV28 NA CASSLLGRTEAFF TGTGCCAGCAGTTTATTGGGCAGGACGGAGGCTTTCTTT
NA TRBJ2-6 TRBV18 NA CASSPPGSGANVLTF TGTGCCAGCTCACCACCAGGCTCTGGGGCCAACGTCCTGACTTTC
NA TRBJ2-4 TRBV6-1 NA CASSEEALGFKNIQYF TGTGCCAGCAGTGAAGAAGCCCTGGGGTTTAAAAACATTCAGTACTTC
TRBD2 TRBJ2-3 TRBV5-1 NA CASSFSGLRDTQYF TGCGCCAGCAGCTTTAGCGGGCTACGCGATACGCAGTATTTT
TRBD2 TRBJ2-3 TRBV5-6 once CASSLALAVTQYF TGTGCCAGCAGCTTGGCTCTAGCGGTTACGCAGTATTTT
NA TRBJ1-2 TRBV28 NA CASRLPGEANYGYTF TGTGCCAGCAGACTACCAGGTGAGGCCAACTATGGCTACACCTTC
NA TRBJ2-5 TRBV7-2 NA CASSLVSVSQETQYF TGTGCCAGCAGCTTAGTCAGCGTGTCGCAAGAGACCCAGTACTTC
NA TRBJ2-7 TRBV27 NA CASTTLGSGVPSYNEQYF TGTGCCAGCACCACTCTAGGGTCGGGGGTGCCGTCCTATAACGAGCAGTACTTC
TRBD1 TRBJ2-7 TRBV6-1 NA CASGWTGRMYEQYF TGTGCCAGCGGTTGGACAGGGCGAATGTACGAGCAGTACTTC